One and the same sample provided the 8 T cell receptor beta chains below, sequenced in a study of blood T cell repertoires in COVID-19. Produced via immunoSEQ multiplex PCR; TCRdb's table is partial and in-frame only. The sample lists about 140,000 clones; approximately 85% were seen once. Source material: peripheral blood. The receptor set was obtained from a man between 45 and 60 years old with acute or convalescent COVID-19.

V usage is TRBV19 and J usage is TRBJ2-1; 9 bases map to TRBD1. J gave up 5 bases and V 10 bases, and 3 bases lay outside the gene matches. CDR1 is LNHDA, CDR2 SQIVND, per germline (reference sequence). This CDR3 spans 12 amino acids. CDR3 loop: CATGQGNNEQFF. As DNA, the CDR3 is TGTGCCACCGGACAGGGGAACAATGAGCAGTTCTTC.

The rearrangement joins TRBV2 to TRBJ2-2, with 12 positions matching TRBD2. The ends lost 6 bases at V and 5 bases at J; junction bases unmatched: 4. CDR3 length equals 15 residues. Germline assignment: CDR1 SNHLY and CDR2 FYNNEI. This chain's CDR3 is CASSVLAGGTGELFF. CDR3 sequence (DNA): TGTGCCAGCAGCGTACTAGCGGGGGGTACCGGGGAGCTGTTTTTT.

The chain recombines TRBV7-3 with TRBJ2-2, with TRBD2 identical over 10 bases. This CDR3 contains 15 residues. Per the germline V gene, CDR1 is SGHTA and CDR2 is FQGTGA. Trimming removed 1 base from V and 12 bases from J; junction bases left unmatched: 8. The DNA for the CDR3 is TGTGCCAGCAGCTTAATCGTCCTAGCGGGGGCGAAGCTGTTTTTT. Translation: CASSLIVLAGAKLFF.

The chain links TRBV12-3 or TRBV12-4 to TRBJ1-2; D unclear. Trimming took off 6 bases at V and 7 bases at J, with 9 bases between the two ends. This CDR3 is 11 amino acids long. The chain's CDR3 is CASRLGLGYTF. Written as DNA, the CDR3 is TGTGCCAGCAGGTTGGGCCTTGGCTACACCTTC.

The chain combines TRBV4-1 with TRBJ1-5; maybe TRBD1 (6 bases). There are 15 residues in the CDR3. From germline, CDR1 is MGHRA and CDR2 YSYEKL. V lost 6 bases and J lost 7, with 19 bases in between. CDR3 in DNA: TGCGCCAGCAGTGATGAACAGGGTTTCGGACAGCCCCAGCATTTT. This codes for CASSDEQGFGQPQHF.

This sequence joins TRBV5-4 and TRBJ2-7, with 8 bases lining up with TRBD1. Germline CDR1 is SGHNT and CDR2 is YYREEE (reference sequence). Trimming at V came to 4 bases and at J to 2 bases, leaving 5 bases not matched to a gene. This CDR3 has 14 amino acids. CDR3 bases: TGTGCCAGCAGCCCCGGGACAGGAGCCTACGAGCAGTACTTC. Translating gives CASSPGTGAYEQYF. Based on the CDR3 plus reference TRBV5-4 and TRBJ2-7, the full variable domain is ETGVTQSPTHLIKTRGQQVTLRCSSQSGHNTVSWYQQALGQGPQFIFQYYREEENGRGNFPPRFSGLQFPNYSSELNVNALELDDSALYLCASSPGTGAYEQYFGPGTRLTVT.

The CDR3, as DNA: TGTGCCAGCTCACCACCGCAGGGGGTGGGAGGCTACACCTTC. Translated, it gives CASSPPQGVGGYTF. The rearrangement uses TRBV18 and TRBJ1-2; 7 positions match TRBD1. The trim removed 0 bases at V and 8 bases at J, leaving 6 bases unmatched. Germline CDR1 KGHSH, CDR2 LQKENI. This CDR3 is 14 amino acids long.

CDR3 coding DNA: TGTGCCAGCAGTGGATCGAAGCGGTACTTCTATAATGAGCAGTTCTTC. As protein: CASSGSKRYFYNEQFF. The rearrangement links TRBV6-1 to TRBJ2-1; possible D gene TRBD2, 5 bases. Trimming removed 4 bases at V and 7 bases at J, with 20 bases between. CDR1 and CDR2 (germline): MNHNS, SASEGT. The length of the CDR3 is 16 residues.